A single sample is the source of the 31 T cell receptor beta chains below, sequenced in a study of T cell responses to AZD1222 COVID-19 vaccine. Method: immunoSEQ multiplex PCR; TCRdb's copy keeps in-frame clones and lacks some. Among under 150,000 clones listed, about 90% were seen once. The sample here was peripheral blood, taken on day 0 of AZD1222 vaccination. The receptor set was obtained from an adult in good health.

The rearrangement links TRBV7-3 to TRBJ2-3; TRBD1 might be the D (5 bases). Germline values: CDR1 SGHTA, CDR2 FQGTGA. The length of the CDR3 is 15 residues. V was clipped by 4 bases and J by 0 bases, with 11 bases between them. CDR3 in DNA: TGTGCCAGCAGCTCCTGGGGCGGAAGCACAGATACGCAGTATTTT. It yields the protein CASSSWGGSTDTQYF. The variable domain in full, completed from reference TRBV7-3 and TRBJ2-3, reads GAGVSQTPSNKVTEKGKYVELRCDPISGHTALYWYRQSLGQGPEFLIYFQGTGAADDSGLPNDRFFAVRPEGSVSTLKIQRTERGDSAVYLCASSSWGGSTDTQYFGPGTRLTVL.

The rearrangement links TRBV6-5 to TRBJ1-4; no firm D call. Deletions cut 8 bases from V and 0 bases from J, with 10 bases between. The CDR3 length is 14 residues. Germline loops: CDR1 MNHEY, CDR2 SVGAGI. This CDR3 is CASRAVATNEKLFF. Written as DNA, the CDR3 is TGTGCCAGCCGGGCCGTTGCAACTAATGAAAAACTGTTTTTT.

A few counts support this clone. The CDR3 loop reads CASSPGTGGLMDGYTF. Written as DNA, the CDR3 is TGTGCCAGCTCACCCGGGACAGGGGGCTTGATGGATGGCTACACCTTC. The rearrangement uses TRBV18 and TRBJ1-2; TRBD1 matches 12 bases. Per germline, CDR1 KGHSH and CDR2 LQKENI. The CDR3 runs to 16 residues. V gave up 3 bases and J gave up 6 bases; unmatched junction bases: 8.

The gene calls are TRBV19 and TRBJ1-5; TRBD1 matches at 7 bases. Germline CDR1 and CDR2: LNHDA and SQIVND (reference sequence). Unmatched junction bases numbered 18, after V lost 6 bases and J lost 4 bases. This CDR3 contains 18 residues. CDR3 residues: CASRKTGFGEYRNQPQHF. CDR3 DNA: TGTGCCAGTAGAAAGACAGGGTTCGGCGAATATCGGAATCAGCCCCAGCATTTT.

This chain joins TRBV6-4 and TRBJ1-5, with 7 bases lining up with TRBD1. CDR1 and CDR2 from the germline V gene are MRHNA and SNTAGT. This CDR3 has 16 residues. V was pared by 6 bases and J by 3 bases, with 11 bases of the junction left unmatched. The CDR3 nucleotides are TGTGCCAGCAGGCCCGGACAGGAGAAAATCAATCAGCCCCAGCATTTT. It specifies CASRPGQEKINQPQHF.

The rearrangement links TRBV7-6 to TRBJ1-1, with D perhaps matching TRBD1 (6 bases). The V gene lost 1 base and the J gene lost 3 bases, with 15 bases spanning the gap. The CDR3 extends over 16 amino acids. CDR1 is SGHVS, CDR2 FNYEAQ, per germline. CDR3: CASSLVSRGRYTEAFF. The CDR3 DNA reads as TGTGCCAGCAGCTTAGTAAGCAGGGGAAGGTACACTGAAGCTTTCTTT.

V usage is TRBV7-2 and J usage is TRBJ2-7, with D unresolved. Per germline, CDR1 SGHTA and CDR2 FQGNSA. The ends were cut back, 2 bases at V and 5 bases at J, with 4 bases in the middle. CDR3 size: 11 residues. The chain's CDR3 is CASSLLNEQYF. The CDR3 DNA follows: TGTGCCAGCAGCTTATTAAACGAGCAGTACTTC.

J is TRBJ1-2 and V is TRBV28; 11 bases agree with TRBD1. V was pared by 2 bases and J by 2 bases, with 22 bases of the junction left unmatched. Germline CDR1 is MDHEN and CDR2 is SYDVKM. The CDR3 is 22 residues long. The CDR3 sequence: CASSLAHPYAGDRGTSNYGYTF. For the CDR3, the DNA is TGTGCCAGCAGTTTAGCTCACCCCTATGCTGGGGACAGGGGGACGTCGAACTATGGCTACACCTTC.

The chain links TRBV14 to TRBJ2-2; 7 bases are shared with TRBD1. J lost 6 bases, V lost 4 bases, and 8 bases had no gene match. CDR1 and CDR2 from the germline V gene are SGHDN and FVKESK. This CDR3 is 15 amino acids long. CDR3 residues: CASSRDSSFAGELFF. The CDR3 bases are TGTGCCAGCAGCCGGGACAGTTCTTTTGCCGGGGAGCTGTTTTTT.

The chain carries TRBV7-9 and TRBJ1-2; D may be TRBD1 (6 bases). Germline loops: CDR1 SEHNR, CDR2 FQNEAQ (reference sequence). This CDR3 spans 15 amino acids. V was cut by 1 base and J by 3 bases, with 12 bases left in between. The CDR3 loop is CASSLVSGGDYGYTF. The DNA of the CDR3 is TGTGCCAGCAGCTTAGTCTCCGGGGGCGACTATGGCTACACCTTC.

The V and J genes are TRBV7-8 and TRBJ1-5, with 7 bases matching TRBD1. This CDR3 spans 15 amino acids. Germline V gene lookup returns CDR1 SGHVS and CDR2 FQNEAQ. V lost 5 bases, J lost 6 bases, and 10 bases stayed unmatched. CDR3 sequence reads: CASSLQPRDSQPQHF. CDR3 coding DNA: TGTGCCAGCAGCCTCCAGCCCCGGGACAGTCAGCCCCAGCATTTT.

This chain uses TRBV30 with TRBJ2-1, with TRBD2 identical over 8 bases. This CDR3 has 13 amino acids. Per germline, CDR1 GTSNPN and CDR2 SVGIG (reference sequence). After removal of 0 bases from V and 9 bases from J, the junction contained 4 bases not matched to a gene. The CDR3 nucleotides read TGTGCCTGGAGTGTAGGACTAGCACGTGAGCAGTTCTTC. Protein: CAWSVGLAREQFF. Full variable domain (rest looked up from reference TRBV30 and TRBJ2-1): SQTIHQWPATLVQPVGSPLSLECTVEGTSNPNLYWYRQAAGRGLQLLFYSVGIGQISSEVPQNLSASRPQDRQFILSSKKLLLSDSGFYLCAWSVGLAREQFFGPGTRLTVL.

The chain couples TRBV4-1 to TRBJ1-5; 7 bases fit TRBD1. After removal of 5 bases from V and 1 base from J, the junction contained 5 bases not matched to a gene. Germline V CDR1 and CDR2: MGHRA, YSYEKL. CDR3 length: 15 amino acids. The CDR3, as DNA: TGCGCCAGCAGCTTTCGGACAGGAAGCAATCAGCCCCAGCATTTT. Its protein product is CASSFRTGSNQPQHF.

The CDR3 DNA is TGTGCCAGCAGCAGTCAGCCGGGGGCAAGGAATGAGCAGTTCTTC. Protein: CASSSQPGARNEQFF. The chain employs TRBV21-1 and TRBJ2-1. TRBV21-1 is listed as a pseudogene. This CDR3 comprises 15 residues.

The chain carries TRBV19 and TRBJ2-6; TRBD1 might be the D (6 bases). V lost 5 bases and J lost 4, with 12 bases in between. The CDR3 contains 15 residues. The germline CDR1 and CDR2 sequences are LNHDA and SQIVND (reference sequence). The CDR3 here is CASSPTGTGANVLTF. For the CDR3, the DNA is TGTGCCAGTAGTCCAACAGGGACCGGGGCCAACGTCCTGACTTTC. Filled out from reference TRBV19 and TRBJ2-6, the complete variable domain reads DGGITQSPKYLFRKEGQNVTLSCEQNLNHDAMYWYRQDPGQGLRLIYYSQIVNDFQKGDIAEGYSVSREKKESFPLTVTSAQKNPTAFYLCASSPTGTGANVLTFGAGSRLTVL.

The gene calls are TRBV5-1 and TRBJ2-2, with no clear D. The CDR3 has 16 residues. Germline values: CDR1 SGHRS, CDR2 YFSETQ. V was clipped by 0 bases and J by 0 bases, with 9 bases between them. CDR3 sequence (DNA): TGCGCCAGCAGCTTGGTGGGGATTACGAACACCGGGGAGCTGTTTTTT. Encoded protein: CASSLVGITNTGELFF.

The J gene is TRBJ1-4, the V gene TRBV29-1; D is perhaps TRBD1 (6 bases). The CDR3 extends over 13 amino acids. Germline lookup yields CDR1 SQVTM and CDR2 ANQGSEA. The ends were cut back, 4 bases at V and 8 bases at J, with 14 bases in the middle. The CDR3 loop reads CSVASGTQEKLFF. CDR3 sequence (DNA): TGCAGCGTTGCTTCGGGGACACAAGAAAAACTGTTTTTT.

This clone was observed a handful of times. The chain joins TRBV19 to TRBJ1-5; 11 bases are shared with TRBD1. The trim removed 4 bases at V and 2 bases at J, leaving 10 bases unmatched. The CDR3 is made up of 18 amino acids. The germline V gene encodes CDR1 LNHDA and CDR2 SQIVND (reference sequence). CDR3 DNA: TGTGCCAGTAGTAGGCGGATCGGACAGGGGGCGGGCAATCAGCCCCAGCATTTT. The encoded protein is CASSRRIGQGAGNQPQHF.

This clone was seen a single time. The genes are TRBV5-1 and TRBJ1-2, with D maybe TRBD1 (6 bases). Germline CDR1 and CDR2: SGHRS and YFSETQ. V was shortened by 4 bases and J by 0 bases, with 10 bases between the two germline ends. This CDR3 has 14 residues. The CDR3 nucleotides are TGCGCCAGCAGCCTACAGGGACCTAACTATGGCTACACCTTC. Protein: CASSLQGPNYGYTF.

The gene calls are TRBV13 and TRBJ1-2; D gene uncertain. V was shortened by 9 bases and J by 0 bases, with 11 bases between the two germline ends. CDR1 PRHDT and CDR2 FYEKMQ come from the germline V gene (reference sequence). CDR3 length: 13 residues. The DNA for the CDR3 is TGTGCCAGTAAACTAGAAGCTAACTATGGCTACACCTTC. It is translated as CASKLEANYGYTF.

The chain employs TRBV27 and TRBJ2-7, with TRBD2 identical over 12 bases. The V and J ends lost 5 bases and 3 bases, in that order; junction bases with no gene match: 17. The CDR3 has 19 amino acids. The germline V gene has CDR1 MNHEY and CDR2 SMNVEV (reference sequence). The CDR3 DNA reads as TGTGCCAGCAGTACGGGAGCGGTGACTAGCGGGAGAACTCGCTACGAGCAGTACTTC. Encoded protein: CASSTGAVTSGRTRYEQYF.

The chain employs TRBV15 and TRBJ2-7, with D tentatively TRBD2 (5 bases). Trimming took off 0 bases at V and 3 bases at J, with 12 bases between the two ends. The CDR3 spans 15 residues. Germline loops: CDR1 LNHNV, CDR2 YYDKDF (reference sequence). DNA for the CDR3: TGTGCCACCAGCAGAGAAGACTACCTCCACTACGAGCAGTACTTC. It translates to CATSREDYLHYEQYF. Variable domain in full (rest from reference TRBV15 and TRBJ2-7): DAMVIQNPRYQVTQFGKPVTLSCSQTLNHNVMYWYQQKSSQAPKLLFHYYDKDFNNEADTPDNFQSRRPNTSFCFLDIRSPGLGDTAMYLCATSREDYLHYEQYFGPGTRLTVT.

The chain recombines TRBV7-9 with TRBJ1-5, with D possibly TRBD1 on 5 matching bases. The V end lost 1 base, the J end lost 6 bases, and 13 bases lay between the germline ends. The CDR3 loop spans 15 amino acids. The V gene's germline CDR1 is SEHNR and CDR2 FQNEAQ (reference sequence). CDR3 amino acids: CASSLVPGPGQPQHF. The CDR3 DNA is TGTGCCAGCAGCTTAGTTCCGGGGCCAGGTCAGCCCCAGCATTTT. Full variable domain (remainder filled in from reference TRBV7-9 and TRBJ1-5): DTGVSQNPRHKITKRGQNVTFRCDPISEHNRLYWYRQTLGQGPEFLTYFQNEAQLEKSRLLSDRFSAERPKGSFSTLEIQRTEQGDSAMYLCASSLVPGPGQPQHFGDGTRLSIL.

The chain couples TRBV3-1 (or the pseudogene TRBV3-2) to TRBJ1-2, with D tentatively TRBD1 (6 bases). Germline V CDR1 and CDR2: LGHDT, YNNKEL (reference sequence). Trimming pared 0 bases from V and 4 bases from J, leaving 18 bases between. The CDR3 totals 17 residues. CDR3 in amino acids: CASSQEGTGRTAYGYTF. The DNA for the CDR3 is TGTGCCAGCAGCCAAGAAGGTACAGGTCGGACAGCCTATGGCTACACCTTC.

CDR3: CASSLSVSTEAFF. The CDR3 coding sequence is TGTGCCAGTAGTCTATCAGTCTCCACTGAAGCTTTCTTT. The chain has TRBV19 and TRBJ1-1; D not resolved. The CDR3 extends over 13 amino acids. Per the germline V gene, CDR1 is LNHDA and CDR2 is SQIVND (reference sequence). Trimming shortened V by 5 bases and J by 4 bases, and 11 bases separated the two germline ends.

This rearrangement joins TRBV6-5 to TRBJ2-7; D is unresolved. Germline V gives CDR1 MNHEY, CDR2 SVGAGI. This CDR3 comprises 12 residues. Trimming shortened V by 6 bases and J by 0 bases, and 6 bases separated the two germline ends. In DNA form, the CDR3 reads TGTGCCAGCAGCCGGAGCTCCTACGAGCAGTACTTC. It is translated as CASSRSSYEQYF.

The chain is built from TRBV5-8 and TRBJ2-5; D may be TRBD1 (5 bases). Germline CDR1 and CDR2: SGHTS and YDEGEE. The CDR3 length is 10 residues. The germline V and J ends were trimmed by 1 base and 14 bases, with 9 bases remaining between them. The CDR3 is CASSLTDNYF. The CDR3, as DNA: TGTGCCAGCAGCTTGACGGACAACTACTTC.

The chain carries TRBV28 and TRBJ2-3; tentatively, D is TRBD2 (6 bases). The V end lost 5 bases, the J end lost 5 bases, and 17 bases lay between the germline ends. The CDR3 covers 15 residues. Germline V gives CDR1 MDHEN, CDR2 SYDVKM. The CDR3 sequence: CASSLPGEGGDTQYF. CDR3 DNA: TGTGCCAGCAGTCTCCCGGGAGAAGGAGGAGATACGCAGTATTTT.

The chain combines TRBV7-3 with TRBJ2-5; the match to TRBD1 covers 9 bases. The V gene end was trimmed by 5 bases and the J gene end by 5 bases; junction bases not matched to a gene: 3. Germline V CDR1 and CDR2: SGHTA, FQGTGA. The length of the CDR3 is 13 residues. The CDR3 nucleotides are TGTGCCAGCAGCCAGGGACAGGGCGAGACCCAGTACTTC. Protein: CASSQGQGETQYF.

The gene calls are TRBV21-1 and TRBJ1-1. TRBV21-1 is reported as a pseudogene. The CDR3 is 16 residues long. Here the CDR3 reads CASSKGLNLMNTEAFF. The CDR3 DNA sequence: TGTGCCAGCAGCAAAGGACTAAATCTGATGAACACTGAAGCTTTCTTT.

This chain connects TRBV2 to TRBJ2-2, with TRBD1 identical over 10 bases. V gave up 1 base and J gave up 0 bases; unmatched junction bases: 5. The germline V gene encodes CDR1 SNHLY and CDR2 FYNNEI. CDR3 size: 18 residues. CDR3 sequence (DNA): TGTGCCAGCAGTGAAGGGGGGACAGGGGTCGCGAACACCGGGGAGCTGTTTTTT. Translated: CASSEGGTGVANTGELFF. Looking up the rest from reference TRBV2 and TRBJ2-2 gives the full variable domain: EPEVTQTPSHQVTQMGQEVILRCVPISNHLYFYWYRQILGQKVEFLVSFYNNEISEKSEIFDDQFSVERPDGSNFTLKIRSTKLEDSAMYFCASSEGGTGVANTGELFFGEGSRLTVL.